This T cell receptor (beta chain) was captured by sequencing in a study of early T cells in non-severe SARS-CoV-2 infection. Study background: Sequenced material consisted of bulk RNA (from unsorted whole blood), and chains were unpaired.

Study findings and constraints: Anti-spike CD8 responses were favored in VDJdb matching, and private and CD4 specificities were missed.

Attachment of unique molecular identifiers to individual cDNA molecules was performed. MiXCR was run by TCRdb on the 5' RACE reads, yielding one entry per CDR3 protein. The top ten hold around 1.5% of the sample, which has under 100,000 distinct CDR3 sequences, roughly 15% seen once. Germline V gives CDR1 MNHEY, CDR2 SVGEGT. The CDR3 length is 11 residues. V was pared by 2 bases and J by 13 bases, with 6 bases between. This clonotype was detected many times. Its specificity is not known. This chain links TRBV6-2 or TRBV6-3 with TRBJ2-6; perhaps TRBD1 as D (5 bases). This TCR derives from an adult who was a healthcare worker with PCR-confirmed SARS-CoV-2 infection or an uninfected control (not recorded which). Sequencing was performed on whole blood. CDR3 sequence (DNA): TGTGCCAGCAGTTACGGGGCAGTCCTGACTTTC. Protein product: CASSYGAVLTF.